A single sample is the source of the 24 T cell receptor beta chains below, sequenced in a study of CD8 T cells in ankylosing spondylitis (dated by TCRdb to the late 2010s). Broad study findings and their caveats: Blood from ankylosing spondylitis patients appeared to be characterized by a TCR beta motif composed of roughly 8 highly homologous amino acid variants.

Library preparation used 5' RACE. Sequencing took place on an Illumina HiSeq 2500. TCRdb passed the public sequencing reads through fastp at Q25 and MiXCR, retaining productive beta sequences. Rows with one shared CDR3 protein collapse into an entry with the most common genes and DNA. For this sample there are more than 250,000 distinct CDR3 sequences; 7.5% to 9% appear just once. In total, the top ten clones hold more than 12% of the sample. Their antigens remain unidentified. The sample comprised blood, either unsorted or a sorted T cell fraction (not recorded which). These receptors all stem from a male donor with ankylosing spondylitis.

This clonotype was detected only a few times. The chain has TRBV7-2 and TRBJ2-7; no definite D call. V lost 0 bases, J lost 7 bases, and 13 bases lay in between. The CDR3 has 14 residues. Germline values: CDR1 SGHTA, CDR2 FQGNSA. The CDR3 protein is CASSLADPAREQYF. As DNA, the CDR3 is TGTGCCAGCAGCTTAGCGGACCCCGCGAGGGAGCAGTACTTC.

This clonotype was recorded many times. The chain combines TRBV7-2 with TRBJ1-2, with D uncertain. CDR1 is SGHTA, CDR2 FQGNSA, per germline. Trimming took off 5 bases at V and 0 bases at J, with 4 bases between the two ends. The CDR3 totals 12 residues. The CDR3 region is CASSQANYGYTF. The CDR3 coding sequence is TGTGCCAGCAGCCAAGCTAACTATGGCTACACCTTC.

This clonotype was recorded a few times. CDR3 bases: TGTGCCAGCAGTTACTCCAGGGGCGAGCAGTACTTC. It specifies CASSYSRGEQYF. V gene TRBV6-6 combines with J gene TRBJ2-7, with a possible D match to TRBD1 (6 bases). Trimming pared 0 bases from V and 6 bases from J, leaving 6 bases between. Germline V gives CDR1 MNHNY, CDR2 SVGAGI (reference sequence). The CDR3 extends over 12 amino acids.

This chain joins TRBV19 and TRBJ2-1; maybe TRBD2 (6 bases). Germline assignment: CDR1 LNHDA and CDR2 SQIVND (reference sequence). The V gene lost 4 bases and the J gene lost 6 bases, with 16 bases spanning the gap. This CDR3 has 15 residues. CDR3 DNA: TGTGCCAGTAGTACCTTCCTTCGGGGAGGCAATGAGCAGTTCTTC. Its protein product is CASSTFLRGGNEQFF.

This clonotype showed up many times. The chain recombines TRBV5-6 with TRBJ1-5; D gene ambiguous. The ends were cut back, 1 base at V and 0 bases at J, with 17 bases in the middle. Looked up from germline, CDR1 is SGHDT and CDR2 is YYEEEE. The CDR3 consists of 18 residues. Here the CDR3 reads CASSLLRSPLYSNQPQHF. CDR3 coding DNA: TGTGCCAGCAGCTTGCTACGGTCCCCCCTTTATAGCAATCAGCCCCAGCATTTT.

There are many counts of this clonotype. The chain couples TRBV5-5 to TRBJ2-2; TRBD2 aligns across 8 bases. V shed 2 bases and J 3 bases; nucleotides not matched to a gene: 0. The germline V gene encodes CDR1 SGHKS and CDR2 YYEKEE (reference sequence). The CDR3 runs to 14 residues. This chain's CDR3 is CASSFGRDTGELFF. CDR3 coding DNA: TGTGCCAGCAGCTTCGGGAGGGACACCGGGGAGCTGTTTTTT.

This clonotype was found many times. This chain links TRBV12-3 or TRBV12-4 with TRBJ1-1, with unresolved D. V was shortened by 5 bases and J by 0 bases, with 13 bases between the two germline ends. This CDR3 contains 15 residues. Written as DNA, the CDR3 is TGTGCCAGCAGTGTCTCGCACAGCATGAACACTGAAGCTTTCTTT. It encodes CASSVSHSMNTEAFF.

This clonotype was picked up a small number of times. The chain couples TRBV28 to TRBJ2-2; 9 nucleotides line up with TRBD2. This CDR3 has 17 residues. V gave up 2 bases and J gave up 6 bases; unmatched junction bases: 10. Germline V gives CDR1 MDHEN, CDR2 SYDVKM. CDR3 residues: CASSLHTGTSSAGELFF. For the CDR3, the DNA is TGTGCCAGCAGTTTACATACCGGGACTAGCTCAGCCGGGGAGCTGTTTTTT.

The chain carries TRBV19 and TRBJ2-1; 8 nucleotides match TRBD2. This CDR3 has 16 residues. Germline V CDR1 and CDR2: LNHDA, SQIVND (reference sequence). The trim removed 5 bases at V and 4 bases at J, leaving 10 bases unmatched. The CDR3 DNA follows: TGTGCCAGTAGTTCAGGACTAGCTGATATATACAATGAGCAGTTCTTC. It translates to CASSSGLADIYNEQFF. Complete variable domain (other parts from reference TRBV19 and TRBJ2-1): DGGITQSPKYLFRKEGQNVTLSCEQNLNHDAMYWYRQDPGQGLRLIYYSQIVNDFQKGDIAEGYSVSREKKESFPLTVTSAQKNPTAFYLCASSSGLADIYNEQFFGPGTRLTVL.

This clonotype was seen many times. J is TRBJ1-2 and V is TRBV30; D remains ambiguous. Trimming removed 2 bases at V and 6 bases at J, with 7 bases between. There are 11 residues in the CDR3. The germline V gene has CDR1 GTSNPN and CDR2 SVGIG (reference sequence). The CDR3 loop is CAWSRLNGYTF. CDR3 bases: TGTGCCTGGAGTAGACTTAATGGCTACACCTTC.

This clonotype came up many times. V and J are TRBV20-1 and TRBJ2-2; 10 positions match TRBD2. Germline V CDR1 and CDR2: DFQATT, SNEGSKA (reference sequence). V lost 5 bases, J lost 0 bases, and 0 bases stayed unmatched. The CDR3 spans 14 residues. DNA of the CDR3: TGCAGTGCTCTAGCGGGAGCGAACACCGGGGAGCTGTTTTTT. As protein: CSALAGANTGELFF.

This clonotype was counted many times. CDR3 amino acids: CASSLPGQGGTDTQYF. The CDR3 bases are TGTGCCAGCAGCTTACCGGGACAGGGAGGGACAGATACGCAGTATTTT. The rearrangement joins TRBV7-2 to TRBJ2-3; 9 nucleotides line up with TRBD1. The germline gives CDR1 SGHTA, CDR2 FQGNSA. V was pared by 2 bases and J by 3 bases, with 6 bases of the junction left unmatched. CDR3 length equals 16 residues.

This clonotype turned up a few times. This chain joins TRBV27 and TRBJ1-1; no reliable D call. CDR1 is MNHEY and CDR2 is SMNVEV in the germline V gene (reference sequence). Trimming cost V 0 bases and J 1 base, with 6 bases left between them. This CDR3 spans 14 amino acids. CDR3 DNA sequence: TGTGCCAGCAGTTTATCGGGCGAGAACACTGAAGCTTTCTTT. This translates into CASSLSGENTEAFF.

The chain uses TRBV4-2 and TRBJ2-3; D is unclear. Per the germline V gene, CDR1 is LGHNA and CDR2 is YNFKEQ. This CDR3 is 14 amino acids long. V shed 0 bases and J shed 4 bases, with 8 bases lying between them. CDR3 in DNA: TGTGCCAGCAGCCAAGAGGCTGGGGCAGATACGCAGTATTTT. Amino acid sequence: CASSQEAGADTQYF.

Many counts were recorded for this clonotype. The V and J genes are TRBV4-2 and TRBJ1-1, with D uncertain. The CDR3 consists of 15 residues. Trimming removed 1 base at V and 8 bases at J, with 17 bases between. From germline, CDR1 is LGHNA and CDR2 YNFKEQ. The chain's CDR3 is CASSQALTAWSEAFF. For the CDR3, the DNA is TGTGCCAGCAGCCAAGCGCTGACGGCTTGGTCGGAAGCTTTCTTT.

This clonotype came up many times. The chain combines TRBV6-5 with TRBJ2-5, with D maybe TRBD2 (5 bases). Between the trimmed V and J ends, which lost 3 bases and 0 bases, there was a span of 11 bases. Germline CDR1 MNHEY, CDR2 SVGAGI. This CDR3 has 15 amino acids. CDR3 in DNA: TGTGCCAGCAGTTATTCCTCGGGATACCAAGAGACCCAGTACTTC. Its translation: CASSYSSGYQETQYF.

V gene TRBV7-2 combines with J gene TRBJ2-3, with D maybe TRBD2 (5 bases). Germline assignment: CDR1 SGHTA and CDR2 FQGNSA. CDR3 length equals 14 residues. V was cut by 6 bases and J by 6 bases, with 16 bases left in between. CDR3 nucleotide sequence: TGTGCCAGCAGTCCGGGATGGCGAACCGATACGCAGTATTTT. It yields the protein CASSPGWRTDTQYF.

This clonotype was picked up a small number of times. The J gene is TRBJ2-1, the V gene TRBV5-1; the D gene could be TRBD1 or TRBD2 (6 bases each). V was trimmed by 0 bases and J by 8 bases, leaving 15 bases between them. The germline gives CDR1 SGHRS, CDR2 YFSETQ. The CDR3 extends over 15 amino acids. CDR3: CASSLDGGQVDEQFF. In DNA form, the CDR3 reads TGCGCCAGCAGCTTGGACGGGGGCCAAGTCGATGAGCAGTTCTTC.

The chain joins TRBV6-6 to TRBJ2-7; D possibly matches TRBD1 or TRBD2 (5 bases each). Germline assignment: CDR1 MNHNY and CDR2 SVGAGI (reference sequence). V was shortened by 6 bases and J by 2 bases, with 11 bases between the two germline ends. The CDR3 loop spans 13 amino acids. This CDR3 is CASSYRDPYEQYF. CDR3 in DNA: TGTGCCAGCAGCTACCGGGACCCCTACGAGCAGTACTTC.

The genes are TRBV7-2 and TRBJ2-4; the D call may be TRBD1 or TRBD2 (5 bases each). This CDR3 has 15 residues. V shed 6 bases and J shed 0 bases, with 12 bases lying between them. The germline V gene encodes CDR1 SGHTA and CDR2 FQGNSA. The CDR3 spells CASRVSGLAKNIQYF. Here the CDR3 DNA reads TGTGCCAGCAGAGTTTCGGGGCTAGCCAAAAACATTCAGTACTTC.

This clonotype has ten or more counts. The chain carries TRBV29-1 and TRBJ2-5; D unresolved. The CDR3 has 12 residues. Trimming stripped 7 bases from V and 5 bases from J, with 14 bases between. The germline V gene encodes CDR1 SQVTM and CDR2 ANQGSEA. Here the CDR3 reads CSADLGLETQYF. CDR3 bases: TGCAGCGCCGACCTGGGTCTCGAGACCCAGTACTTC.

The table lists this clonotype with many counts. The V gene is TRBV5-5, the J gene TRBJ2-1; the match to TRBD2 covers 10 bases. V lost 4 bases, J lost 7 bases, and 14 bases stayed unmatched. This CDR3 has 17 amino acids. Germline V gives CDR1 SGHKS, CDR2 YYEKEE (reference sequence). For the CDR3, the DNA is TGTGCCAGCAGCAAAAATATAAGATCAGCGGGAGGGAATGAGCAGTTCTTC. Its protein is CASSKNIRSAGGNEQFF.

J is TRBJ1-6 and V is TRBV20-1; 9 nucleotides match TRBD1. There are 18 residues in the CDR3. J lost 6 bases, V lost 0 bases, and 12 bases had no gene match. Per germline, CDR1 DFQATT and CDR2 SNEGSKA (reference sequence). CDR3 bases: TGCAGTGCTAGAGACAGTAACGGACAGGGGAACGTTAATTCACCCCTCCACTTT. It translates to CSARDSNGQGNVNSPLHF.

This clonotype was counted ten times or more. The chain couples TRBV7-9 to TRBJ2-7; TRBD2 might be the D (5 bases). Germline V gives CDR1 SEHNR, CDR2 FQNEAQ (reference sequence). The CDR3 sequence is 12 residues long. Trimming removed 5 bases from V and 5 bases from J, with 10 bases in between. In DNA, the CDR3 is TGTGCCAGCAGCCCGGACTTAAACGAGCAGTACTTC. It specifies CASSPDLNEQYF.